One sample yielded the 25 T cell receptor beta chains listed below, sequenced in a study of T cells in Graves' hyperthyroidism and ophthalmopathy. TCR beta CDR3 regions were amplified from RNA. The TCR CDR3 first-round RT-PCR relied on the HTBI primer set. TCRdb re-derived calls from the multiplex PCR reads in MiXCR, one entry per CDR3 protein. The repertoire consists of a few hundred thousand distinct CDR3 sequences, with about 13% occurring once and the leading ten covering about 37%. The sequencing sample was made of blood. The receptors shown here come from a woman aged 40 to 50 with Graves' ophthalmopathy.

This clonotype turned up a few times. The chain uses TRBV25-1 and TRBJ1-4; no definite D call. CDR1 and CDR2 from the germline V gene are MGHDK and SYGVNS. The V and J ends lost 4 bases and 10 bases respectively, with 19 bases between them. The CDR3 totals 15 residues. The CDR3 protein is CASSAPGSRGRKLFF. CDR3 nucleotide sequence: TGTGCCAGCAGTGCCCCGGGTTCCCGAGGACGAAAACTGTTTTTT.

This clonotype was counted a few times. This rearrangement joins TRBV5-4 to TRBJ2-7; D uncertain. Trimming left V 0 bases short and J 3 bases short, with 16 bases between. Germline V gene lookup returns CDR1 SGHNT and CDR2 YYREEE (reference sequence). The CDR3 loop spans 16 amino acids. CDR3 loop: CASSLGHPGLGYEQYF. The CDR3 nucleotides read TGTGCCAGCAGCTTGGGCCACCCCGGTCTAGGCTACGAGCAGTACTTC.

This clonotype has only a few counts. V usage is TRBV6-9 and J usage is TRBJ2-1; 12 bases are a match to TRBD2. This CDR3 region has 19 residues. V shed 4 bases, J shed 0 bases, and the junction held 10 bases outside the gene matches. Germline V gene lookup returns CDR1 MNHGY and CDR2 SVAAGI. The CDR3 loop reads CASSSPVTSGGLSYNEQFF. DNA of the CDR3: TGTGCCAGCAGTTCCCCGGTGACTAGCGGGGGCCTCTCCTACAATGAGCAGTTCTTC.

This clonotype was seen repeatedly, ten times or more. The chain joins TRBV19 to TRBJ1-1, with TRBD1 matching 11 bases. The length of the CDR3 is 13 residues. Trimming removed 6 bases from V and 8 bases from J; junction bases left unmatched: 5. The germline V gene has CDR1 LNHDA and CDR2 SQIVND (reference sequence). The CDR3 coding sequence is TGTGCCAGTAGATCTGGGACAGGGGGGGAAGCTTTCTTT. Translated: CASRSGTGGEAFF.

Many counts were recorded for this clonotype. This CDR3 is CASSDLAAVTDTQYF. The CDR3 DNA reads TGTGCCAGCAGTGACCTAGCGGCCGTCACAGATACGCAGTATTTT. V is TRBV6-2 or TRBV6-3 and J is TRBJ2-3, with 7 bases lining up with TRBD2. From germline, CDR1 is MNHEY and CDR2 SVGEGT. CDR3 size: 15 residues. The trim removed 5 bases at V and 2 bases at J, leaving 7 bases unmatched.

This clonotype was seen repeatedly, ten times or more. This chain links TRBV20-1 with TRBJ2-7, with D perhaps being TRBD1 or TRBD2 (5 bases each). The CDR3 has 13 amino acids. CDR1 and CDR2 (germline): DFQATT, SNEGSKA (reference sequence). V shed 7 bases and J shed 3 bases, with 16 bases lying between them. The CDR3 DNA is TGCAGTGTATCTGGGGGAGAATACTACGAGCAGTACTTC. As protein: CSVSGGEYYEQYF.

This clonotype was seen repeatedly, ten times or more. The CDR3 spells CASSLRVYGYTF. The CDR3 DNA is TGTGCCAGCAGTTTACGGGTCTATGGCTACACCTTC. The chain links TRBV12-3 or TRBV12-4 to TRBJ1-2, with D uncertain. V was clipped by 2 bases and J by 4 bases, with 5 bases between them. The CDR3 extends over 12 amino acids.

This clonotype was detected many times. This chain connects TRBV6-1 to TRBJ1-1; D is undetermined. V was shortened by 6 bases and J by 1 base, with 12 bases between the two germline ends. Germline values: CDR1 MNHNS, CDR2 SASEGT. The CDR3 extends over 14 amino acids. The CDR3 loop is CASSRSPKNTEAFF. The CDR3, as DNA: TGTGCCAGCAGCAGGTCCCCAAAGAACACTGAAGCTTTCTTT.

The chain combines TRBV29-1 with TRBJ1-1, with unresolved D. Trimming cost V 7 bases and J 0 bases, with 33 bases left between them. The V gene's germline CDR1 is SQVTM and CDR2 ANQGSEA. This CDR3 has 20 residues. The CDR3 reads CSASRGRVSGMTVMNTEAFF. The CDR3 DNA sequence: TGCAGCGCCTCTCGGGGTCGAGTTTCGGGGATGACCGTCATGAACACTGAAGCTTTCTTT. The full variable domain, in which reference TRBV29-1 and TRBJ1-1 provide the parts outside the CDR3, is SAVISQKPSRDICQRGTSLTIQCQVDSQVTMMFWYRQQPGQSLTLIATANQGSEATYESGFVIDKFPISRPNLTFSTLTVSNMSPEDSSIYLCSASRGRVSGMTVMNTEAFFGQGTRLTVV.

This clonotype appeared a few times. This chain uses TRBV30 with TRBJ2-1; a weak D match, TRBD1 (5 bases). CDR1 and CDR2 from the germline V gene are GTSNPN and SVGIG (reference sequence). This CDR3 has 14 amino acids. The germline V and J ends were trimmed by 3 bases and 4 bases, with 13 bases remaining between them. This CDR3 is CAWSDSIGYNEQFF. Here the CDR3 DNA reads TGTGCCTGGAGCGACAGTATAGGGTACAATGAGCAGTTCTTC.

In the case of this clonotype: A read error may be the cause here, since a much bigger clone is one base away. V gene TRBV19 combines with J gene TRBJ2-3; TRBD2 aligns across 12 bases. With V trimmed by 3 bases and J by 5 bases, 3 bases remained unmatched. This CDR3 comprises 15 residues. Germline V gene sequence: CDR1 LNHDA, CDR2 SQIVND (reference sequence). The CDR3 spells CASSILAGGIDTQYF. The CDR3 DNA reads TGTGCCAGTAGTATCCTAGCGGGGGGGATAGATACGCAGTATTTT.

As regards this clonotype: It may be a read error: a sequence one base away is much more abundant. The chain couples TRBV7-9 to TRBJ2-1; 9 nucleotides match TRBD2. The germline gives CDR1 SEHNR, CDR2 FQNEAQ (reference sequence). The CDR3 totals 16 residues. DNA of the CDR3: TGTGCCAGCAGCTCGACTAGCGGATACTCCTACAATGAGCAGATCTTC. Residues: CASSSTSGYSYNEQIF.

This clonotype was counted only a few times. DNA for the CDR3: TGTGCCAGCAGCCAAGGTGTGGAGCGGGGGTTCCTTGAGCAGTTCTTC. As protein: CASSQGVERGFLEQFF. The chain recombines TRBV4-2 with TRBJ2-1; TRBD2 matches at 8 bases. V was clipped by 1 base and J by 9 bases; unmatched bases: 11. The CDR3 extends over 16 amino acids. Germline V gene data show CDR1 as LGHNA and CDR2 as YNFKEQ.

The V and J genes are TRBV30 and TRBJ2-5, with 9 bases identical to TRBD2. Germline V gene sequence: CDR1 GTSNPN, CDR2 SVGIG (reference sequence). The ends lost 3 bases at V and 2 bases at J; junction bases unmatched: 1. This CDR3 is built from 13 residues. The DNA of the CDR3 is TGTGCCTGGAGGCTAGCGGGGCAAGAGACCCAGTACTTC. Protein: CAWRLAGQETQYF.

This clonotype has a count of ten or more. The rearrangement joins TRBV19 to TRBJ1-5; D is undetermined. V dropped 6 bases and J dropped 3 bases, with 9 bases sitting between them. Germline V gene sequence: CDR1 LNHDA, CDR2 SQIVND (reference sequence). The length of the CDR3 is 13 residues. The DNA for the CDR3 is TGTGCCAGTAGGACGTTGGTCAATCAGCCCCAGCATTTT. Its translation: CASRTLVNQPQHF.

This clonotype occurred a few times. The CDR3 DNA reads TGCGCCAGCAGCTTGGCGGGACAGGCCTATGGCTACACCTTC. This sequence encodes CASSLAGQAYGYTF. This chain links TRBV5-1 with TRBJ1-2, with TRBD1 identical over 8 bases. The V and J ends lost 0 bases and 4 bases, in that order; junction bases with no gene match: 2. Germline-derived CDR1 and CDR2 are SGHRS and YFSETQ. The CDR3 is 14 amino acids.

This clonotype was recorded at least ten times. The J gene is TRBJ1-2, the V gene TRBV3-1, with TRBD1 matching over 7 bases. Germline V CDR1 and CDR2: LGHDT, YNNKEL (reference sequence). The length of the CDR3 is 15 residues. The J segment lost 4 bases and the V segment lost 0 bases, leaving 5 bases of the junction unmatched. The CDR3 coding sequence is TGTGCCAGCAGCCAAGATCCCAGACAGGGCTATGGCTACACCTTC. Its protein product is CASSQDPRQGYGYTF.

V is TRBV27 and J is TRBJ1-2; D is unclear. Germline V gene lookup returns CDR1 MNHEY and CDR2 SMNVEV (reference sequence). Trimming removed 5 bases from V and 8 bases from J, with 15 bases in between. The CDR3 runs 13 residues. CDR3 in amino acids: CASSPGPLRGYTF. The CDR3 coding sequence is TGTGCCAGCAGTCCCGGGCCGCTGAGAGGCTACACCTTC.

This clonotype came up many times. This chain links TRBV15 with TRBJ2-1; maybe TRBD2 (5 bases). V was cut by 0 bases and J by 6 bases, with 12 bases left in between. Per the germline V gene, CDR1 is LNHNV and CDR2 is YYDKDF (reference sequence). The CDR3 is 15 residues long. The CDR3 DNA is TGTGCCACCAGCAGAGACTCGGGGTACTTCAATGAGCAGTTCTTC. Its protein is CATSRDSGYFNEQFF. The whole variable domain, filled in from reference TRBV15 and TRBJ2-1, reads DAMVIQNPRYQVTQFGKPVTLSCSQTLNHNVMYWYQQKSSQAPKLLFHYYDKDFNNEADTPDNFQSRRPNTSFCFLDIRSPGLGDTAMYLCATSRDSGYFNEQFFGPGTRLTVL.

This clonotype was detected a few times. This rearrangement joins TRBV6-2 or TRBV6-3 to TRBJ2-1, with unresolved D. The ends were cut back, 5 bases at V and 6 bases at J, with 8 bases in the middle. Germline V CDR1 and CDR2: MNHEY, SVGEGT. There are 12 residues in the CDR3. The DNA of the CDR3 is TGTGCCAGCAGTCAGACTGCCAATGAGCAGTTCTTC. It codes for CASSQTANEQFF.

This clonotype was counted many times. The J gene is TRBJ2-1, the V gene TRBV20-1; D unclear. The CDR3 sequence is 12 residues long. V lost 5 bases, J lost 9 bases, and 14 bases lay in between. Germline-derived CDR1 and CDR2 are DFQATT and SNEGSKA (reference sequence). The CDR3 DNA is TGCAGTGCTTCCCTCCGCGACGGTGAGCAGTTCTTC. Translation: CSASLRDGEQFF.

This clonotype occurred many times. The gene calls are TRBV2 and TRBJ1-1; possibly TRBD1 for D (6 bases). The length of the CDR3 is 14 residues. V dropped 5 bases and J dropped 1 base, with 11 bases sitting between them. CDR1 SNHLY and CDR2 FYNNEI come from the germline V gene. The CDR3 DNA reads as TGTGCCAGCAGTTTAGGACAGAAGAACACTGAAGCTTTCTTT. It encodes CASSLGQKNTEAFF.

This clonotype was recorded a few times. V usage is TRBV3-1 and J usage is TRBJ2-1, with D tentatively TRBD1 (6 bases). Per the germline V gene, CDR1 is LGHDT and CDR2 is YNNKEL (reference sequence). The CDR3 length is 13 residues. The V end was cut by 1 base, the J end by 8 bases, with 9 bases between. The CDR3, as DNA: TGTGCCAGCAGCCAAGTGCAGGGGTATGAGCAGTTCTTC. Its translation: CASSQVQGYEQFF.

This clonotype has only a few counts. The V and J genes are TRBV12-3 or TRBV12-4 and TRBJ2-1; 7 nucleotides align to TRBD2. J gave up 10 bases and V 3 bases, and 9 bases lay outside the gene matches. The CDR3 runs to 14 residues. CDR3 in amino acids: CASSLASGAVEQFF. The CDR3 DNA follows: TGTGCCAGCAGTTTGGCTAGCGGAGCTGTCGAGCAGTTCTTC.

At least ten counts were recorded for this clonotype. V and J are TRBV7-9 and TRBJ2-3; 12 nucleotides match TRBD2. The CDR3 is 17 amino acids. CDR1 and CDR2 from the germline V gene are SEHNR and FQNEAQ (reference sequence). V was clipped by 5 bases and J by 0 bases; unmatched bases: 6. CDR3 bases: TGTGCCAGCAGCCGCCGGACTAGCGGGGTGAGCACAGATACGCAGTATTTT. It encodes CASSRRTSGVSTDTQYF.